These 25 T cell receptor beta chains share one sample of origin, sequenced in a study of CD8 T cells in ankylosing spondylitis. Findings and limits, study-wide: Ankylosing spondylitis blood appeared to be characterized by a TCR beta motif of 8 or 9 highly homologous variants.

These receptors are not linked to any known antigen. TCRdb reanalysed the 5' RACE reads using MiXCR and keeps one entry per CDR3 protein. The table lists 390,000 or so distinct CDR3 sequences, 20% to 25% of them singletons, with about 16% in the top ten. Material: blood, either unsorted or a sorted T cell fraction (not recorded which). The receptors were gathered from a male donor with ankylosing spondylitis.

The rearrangement links TRBV25-1 to TRBJ2-5; 8 bases fit TRBD1. V gave up 4 bases and J gave up 3 bases; unmatched junction bases: 4. The germline gives CDR1 MGHDK, CDR2 SYGVNS. The CDR3 is 14 residues long. The CDR3, as DNA: TGTGCCAGCAGTGCGGACAGGGTCGAAGAGACCCAGTACTTC. Translation gives CASSADRVEETQYF.

The J gene is TRBJ2-5, the V gene TRBV12-3 or TRBV12-4; TRBD2 is a possible D gene (6 bases). Trimming took off 5 bases at V and 5 bases at J, with 18 bases between the two ends. This CDR3 is 15 amino acids long. The CDR3 loop reads CASSLGGVLGETQYF. The CDR3 DNA is TGTGCCAGCAGTCTCGGCGGGGTATTGGGGGAGACCCAGTACTTC.

The rearrangement joins TRBV5-1 to TRBJ1-2, with TRBD1 matching 7 bases. V shed 3 bases, J shed 9 bases, and the junction held 8 bases outside the gene matches. The V gene's germline CDR1 is SGHRS and CDR2 YFSETQ. The CDR3 has 13 residues. For the CDR3, the DNA is TGCGCCAGCAGCTGGGGACAGCAGATTAGCTACACCTTC. It specifies CASSWGQQISYTF.

This sequence joins TRBV7-8 and TRBJ2-1; unclear D gene. Trimming removed 0 bases at V and 13 bases at J, with 7 bases between. The CDR3 has 11 amino acids. CDR1 is SGHVS, CDR2 FQNEAQ, per germline. The CDR3 nucleotides are TGTGCCAGCAGCTTAGCGCGTAGTCAGTTCTTC. It specifies CASSLARSQFF.

This clonotype was found once. The chain combines TRBV28 with TRBJ2-7; 7 bases fit TRBD2. Germline V gives CDR1 MDHEN, CDR2 SYDVKM. CDR3 size: 13 residues. V was clipped by 3 bases and J by 3 bases; unmatched bases: 2. CDR3 nucleotide sequence: TGTGCCAGCAGTTTGGGAGGGTTCTACGAGCAGTACTTC. Amino acids: CASSLGGFYEQYF.

The gene calls are TRBV6-1 and TRBJ1-5; D unclear. Trimming took off 7 bases at V and 6 bases at J, with 19 bases between the two ends. Germline V gene lookup returns CDR1 MNHNS and CDR2 SASEGT. The CDR3 spans 15 residues. The CDR3 loop is CASTVAPNHGQPQHF. The CDR3 region has the DNA TGTGCCAGCACGGTGGCCCCGAATCATGGTCAGCCCCAGCATTTT.

This clonotype was observed at least ten times. The chain is built from TRBV12-3 or TRBV12-4 and TRBJ2-1; TRBD1 might be the D (6 bases). The CDR3 is 14 amino acids. V was pared by 5 bases and J by 3 bases, with 11 bases between. The CDR3 sequence is CASSAGQSYNEQFF. The CDR3, as DNA: TGTGCCAGCAGTGCTGGACAGAGCTACAATGAGCAGTTCTTC.

V usage is TRBV7-2 and J usage is TRBJ2-1, with TRBD1 matching 7 bases. CDR1 and CDR2 (germline): SGHTA, FQGNSA. V shed 5 bases, J shed 7 bases, and the junction held 8 bases outside the gene matches. The CDR3 is 14 residues long. The CDR3 region is CASSPRTGWNEQFF. Written as DNA, the CDR3 is TGTGCCAGCAGCCCGAGGACAGGCTGGAATGAGCAGTTCTTC.

This clonotype was detected only a few times. The chain recombines TRBV14 with TRBJ2-5; no clear D gene. The V end was cut by 3 bases, the J end by 3 bases, with 17 bases between. Germline CDR1 and CDR2: SGHDN and FVKESK. The CDR3 contains 16 residues. The CDR3 spells CASSHRTSILEETQYF. In DNA, the CDR3 is TGTGCCAGCAGCCATAGGACGTCCATCCTGGAAGAGACCCAGTACTTC.

The chain links TRBV6-2 or TRBV6-3 to TRBJ2-1, with 9 bases matching TRBD2. Unmatched junction bases numbered 10, after V lost 1 base and J lost 6 bases. This CDR3 is built from 17 residues. Germline CDR1 reads MNHEY; CDR2 reads SVGEGT. CDR3 loop: CASSYWASGIRFNEQFF. The DNA of the CDR3 is TGTGCCAGCAGTTACTGGGCTAGCGGGATTCGGTTCAATGAGCAGTTCTTC.

This chain links TRBV4-2 with TRBJ2-1; 7 bases map to TRBD1. CDR1 is LGHNA and CDR2 is YNFKEQ in the germline V gene. This CDR3 has 16 residues. The ends lost 1 base at V and 1 base at J; junction bases unmatched: 4. In DNA form, the CDR3 reads TGTGCCAGCAGCCAAGGGGTGGGACAGTCCTACAATGAGCAGTTCTTC. Amino acid sequence: CASSQGVGQSYNEQFF.

This clonotype turned up a few times. This rearrangement joins TRBV3-1 to TRBJ1-5; possible D gene TRBD1, 5 bases. Trimming took off 2 bases at V and 7 bases at J, with 15 bases between the two ends. Germline assignment: CDR1 LGHDT and CDR2 YNNKEL (reference sequence). This CDR3 comprises 15 residues. The CDR3 DNA reads TGTGCCAGCAGCCAAAACGCCGGGGCGGGGCAGCCCCAGCATTTT. This encodes CASSQNAGAGQPQHF.

The chain combines TRBV7-3 with TRBJ2-7, with TRBD1 as a possible D gene (6 bases). This CDR3 comprises 17 residues. Trimming removed 1 base from V and 0 bases from J, with 16 bases in between. CDR1 and CDR2 (germline): SGHTA, FQGTGA. The CDR3 sequence: CASSLIRAGAYSYEQYF. The CDR3, as DNA: TGTGCCAGCAGCTTAATTAGGGCAGGGGCCTACTCCTACGAGCAGTACTTC.

This clonotype was picked up a small number of times. The chain has TRBV2 and TRBJ2-3; 9 nucleotides line up with TRBD1. The germline V gene encodes CDR1 SNHLY and CDR2 FYNNEI. The length of the CDR3 is 14 residues. After removal of 6 bases from V and 6 bases from J, the junction contained 7 bases not matched to a gene. This CDR3 is CASSGTGIMDTQYF. The CDR3 nucleotides are TGTGCCAGCAGCGGGACAGGGATAATGGATACGCAGTATTTT. Looking up the rest from reference TRBV2 and TRBJ2-3 gives the full variable domain: EPEVTQTPSHQVTQMGQEVILRCVPISNHLYFYWYRQILGQKVEFLVSFYNNEISEKSEIFDDQFSVERPDGSNFTLKIRSTKLEDSAMYFCASSGTGIMDTQYFGPGTRLTVL.

This clonotype was recorded at least ten times. The J gene is TRBJ1-4, the V gene TRBV5-1; D is unclear. The CDR3 length is 15 residues. V was trimmed by 4 bases and J by 2 bases, leaving 12 bases between them. Germline assignment: CDR1 SGHRS and CDR2 YFSETQ. CDR3 loop: CASSGSDGTNEKLFF. CDR3 bases: TGCGCCAGCAGCGGATCGGACGGCACTAATGAAAAACTGTTTTTT.

This clonotype was observed many times. This chain joins TRBV6-1 and TRBJ2-1, with TRBD2 matching 7 bases. J gave up 8 bases and V 7 bases, and 14 bases lay outside the gene matches. This CDR3 spans 15 amino acids. Germline CDR1 and CDR2: MNHNS and SASEGT. The CDR3 sequence is CASISKAGIGDEQFF. The CDR3, as DNA: TGTGCCAGCATCTCGAAAGCGGGAATCGGCGATGAGCAGTTCTTC.

The chain links TRBV12-3 or TRBV12-4 to TRBJ1-5; D is ambiguous. Trimming shortened V by 1 base and J by 5 bases, and 3 bases separated the two germline ends. The CDR3 loop spans 12 amino acids. CDR3 region: CASSLVYQPQHF. CDR3 sequence (DNA): TGTGCCAGCAGTTTAGTGTATCAGCCCCAGCATTTT.

This clonotype was detected only a few times. The chain joins TRBV5-4 to TRBJ2-3; D not certain. The CDR3 length is 14 residues. Trimming removed 2 bases from V and 4 bases from J, with 11 bases in between. Germline-derived CDR1 and CDR2 are SGHNT and YYREEE (reference sequence). CDR3 in amino acids: CASSFYGVPDTQYF. The CDR3 nucleotides read TGTGCCAGCAGCTTCTACGGAGTGCCAGATACGCAGTATTTT.

The V and J genes are TRBV5-1 and TRBJ2-1; 9 bases are shared with TRBD1. This CDR3 is 16 amino acids long. With 4 bases clipped from V and 5 bases from J, the junction kept 10 bases outside the gene matches. Germline values: CDR1 SGHRS, CDR2 YFSETQ. Here the CDR3 reads CASSRPGTGPNNEQFF. The CDR3 coding sequence is TGCGCCAGCAGCCGCCCCGGGACAGGGCCAAACAATGAGCAGTTCTTC.

This clonotype showed up many times. This rearrangement joins TRBV20-1 to TRBJ2-1; the match to TRBD2 covers 9 bases. The CDR3 has 14 residues. Trimming at V came to 5 bases and at J to 7 bases, leaving 9 bases not matched to a gene. Germline CDR1 and CDR2: DFQATT and SNEGSKA (reference sequence). CDR3 protein: CSAGTSSRWNEQFF. CDR3 coding DNA: TGCAGTGCTGGGACTAGCTCAAGGTGGAATGAGCAGTTCTTC.

This clonotype was seen only a few times. The chain has TRBV5-1 and TRBJ1-1, with 9 bases that match TRBD1. The junction had 12 bases not matched to a gene; V was cut back by 6 bases and J by 6 bases. This CDR3 contains 15 residues. The germline V gene encodes CDR1 SGHRS and CDR2 YFSETQ. This CDR3 is CASTSIQGAKAEAFF. The DNA of the CDR3 is TGCGCCAGCACCTCGATACAGGGGGCTAAGGCTGAAGCTTTCTTT.

This clonotype was picked up a small number of times. The gene calls are TRBV7-2 and TRBJ2-7; a weak D match, TRBD2 (5 bases). The germline V and J ends were trimmed by 5 bases and 0 bases, with 14 bases remaining between them. The CDR3 runs to 15 residues. The V gene's germline CDR1 is SGHTA and CDR2 FQGNSA. The CDR3 coding sequence is TGTGCCAGCAGCCCAGACTACCACAGCTCCTACGAGCAGTACTTC. It is translated as CASSPDYHSSYEQYF.

In this sample, this clonotype turned up a few times. V gene TRBV19 combines with J gene TRBJ2-7; 9 nucleotides match TRBD1. The germline CDR1 and CDR2 sequences are LNHDA and SQIVND (reference sequence). With V trimmed by 4 bases and J by 3 bases, 10 bases remained unmatched. The CDR3 totals 16 residues. In DNA, the CDR3 is TGTGCCAGTAGTACCCAGACTGGGACAGGGAACTACGAGCAGTACTTC. Amino acid sequence: CASSTQTGTGNYEQYF.

The rearrangement links TRBV4-1 to TRBJ2-3; the match to TRBD2 covers 7 bases. Germline V lookup: CDR1 MGHRA, CDR2 YSYEKL. This CDR3 is built from 15 residues. V dropped 4 bases and J dropped 7; count of bases not matched to a gene: 11. CDR3 in amino acids: CASSLWGGSSNTQYF. The CDR3 DNA is TGCGCCAGCAGCCTTTGGGGCGGGAGTAGTAATACGCAGTATTTT.

This chain joins TRBV20-1 and TRBJ2-7; TRBD1 agrees at 8 bases. Germline trimming cut 3 bases from V and 3 bases from J; bases unmatched to any gene: 7. CDR1 and CDR2 (germline): DFQATT, SNEGSKA (reference sequence). The CDR3 loop spans 14 amino acids. For the CDR3, the DNA is TGCAGTGCTAGTTCCTTGACAGGGGACTACGAGCAGTACTTC. This sequence encodes CSASSLTGDYEQYF.